One sample yielded the 17 T cell receptor beta chains listed below, sequenced in a study of PD-1 blockade in classical Hodgkin lymphoma. TCRdb's table, derived via immunoSEQ multiplex PCR, lists solely in-frame clones and lacks some. This table has around 25,000 clones, over 75% appearing once. Time point meaning: cycle 4 day 1 (C4D1), after less than 7 weeks of nivolumab. Each and every patient relapsed after autologous stem cell transplantation, and patients got differing brentuximab vedotin exposure. The CD4+ T cells used were purified from thawed PBMCs through magnetic negative selection. Sequenced material: CD4+ T cells from blood, taken before the fourth cycle of nivolumab. The receptors were sampled from a human donor with classical Hodgkin lymphoma.

Worth noting for this clone: A read error may account for a junction end that differs from germline. The chain links TRBV4-2 to TRBJ2-7, with 13 nucleotides matching TRBD2. This CDR3 comprises 15 residues. Germline V gene data show CDR1 as LGHNA and CDR2 as YNFKEQ. The CDR3 is CASSQARGTSGATAF. As DNA, the CDR3 is TGTGCCAGCAGCCAAGCCCGAGGGACTAGCGGGGCAACGGCTTTC.

As to this clone: Other DNA sequences of this sample code for an identical CDR3. The chain combines TRBV5-1 with TRBJ2-2; 10 bases map to TRBD2. This CDR3 spans 18 amino acids. J gave up 0 bases and V 0 bases, and 5 bases lay outside the gene matches. CDR1 is SGHRS and CDR2 is YFSETQ in the germline V gene. As DNA, the CDR3 is TGCGCCAGCAGCTTGGAGCTAGCGGGGGCCACGAACACCGGGGAGCTGTTTTTT. This gives the protein CASSLELAGATNTGELFF. The full variable domain, rest sourced from reference TRBV5-1 and TRBJ2-2, is KAGVTQTPRYLIKTRGQQVTLSCSPISGHRSVSWYQQTPGQGLQFLFEYFSETQRNKGNFPGRFSGRQFSNSRSEMNVSTLELGDSALYLCASSLELAGATNTGELFFGEGSRLTVL.

The chain uses TRBV7-2 and TRBJ1-2; possible D gene TRBD1, 5 bases. Germline CDR1 and CDR2: SGHTA and FQGNSA. The CDR3 is 14 residues long. V was shortened by 5 bases and J by 9 bases, with 19 bases between the two germline ends. In DNA form, the CDR3 reads TGTGCCAGCAGCACACGGGCTGGGGCTCTGAGCTACACCTTC. Amino acid sequence: CASSTRAGALSYTF.

The chain combines TRBV9 with TRBJ1-5; TRBD1 is a possible D gene (6 bases). V lost 0 bases, J lost 2 bases, and 18 bases lay in between. Looked up from germline, CDR1 is SGDLS and CDR2 is YYNGEE. The CDR3 is 18 amino acids. DNA for the CDR3: TGTGCCAGCAGCGTAGGAAAATTGGGGGCGCTGGGCAATCAGCCCCAGCATTTT. Translated, it gives CASSVGKLGALGNQPQHF.

The J gene is TRBJ2-7, the V gene TRBV6-5, with 10 bases that match TRBD1. The CDR3 contains 15 residues. CDR1 and CDR2 (germline): MNHEY, SVGAGI. The trim removed 8 bases at V and 4 bases at J, leaving 11 bases unmatched. The chain's CDR3 is CASQTPTGGTYEQYF. The CDR3 region has the DNA TGTGCCAGCCAAACTCCGACAGGGGGCACATACGAGCAGTACTTC.

This clone was recorded only once. The chain joins TRBV4-2 to TRBJ2-7; 10 nucleotides agree with TRBD1. Trimming at V came to 7 bases and at J to 3 bases, leaving 9 bases not matched to a gene. Germline assignment: CDR1 LGHNA and CDR2 YNFKEQ. The CDR3 loop spans 15 amino acids. CDR3: CASTSGQGHRYEQYF. The CDR3 DNA is TGTGCCAGCACATCGGGACAGGGGCACCGCTACGAGCAGTACTTC.

In this sample, this clone turned up once. The chain has TRBV19 and TRBJ1-2; TRBD1 matches 8 bases. Germline CDR1 and CDR2: LNHDA and SQIVND (reference sequence). The V and J ends lost 10 bases and 4 bases, in that order; junction bases with no gene match: 11. The CDR3 totals 14 residues. The CDR3 DNA sequence: TGTGCCACCCGACCCGCAGGGGGCCCCTATGGCTACACCTTC. Its protein is CATRPAGGPYGYTF.

This chain joins TRBV7-3 and TRBJ1-1; possibly TRBD1 for D (5 bases). From germline, CDR1 is SGHTA and CDR2 FQGTGA. The V gene lost 2 bases and the J gene lost 1 base, with 8 bases spanning the gap. The CDR3 sequence is 14 residues long. CDR3 region: CASSLSGANTEAFF. CDR3 coding DNA: TGTGCCAGCAGCTTATCCGGGGCGAACACTGAAGCTTTCTTT.

V is TRBV5-6 and J is TRBJ2-7; D not certain. The V end was cut by 5 bases, the J end by 2 bases, with 14 bases between. CDR3 size: 14 residues. The V gene's germline CDR1 is SGHDT and CDR2 YYEEEE. The CDR3 nucleotides read TGTGCCAGCAGTAGCTTTGGTGGGGCCTACGAGCAGTACTTC. Residues: CASSSFGGAYEQYF.

The chain is built from TRBV7-2 and TRBJ1-2, with a tentative D call TRBD1 (5 bases). The CDR3 totals 14 residues. Trimming removed 3 bases at V and 2 bases at J, with 10 bases between. CDR1 SGHTA and CDR2 FQGNSA come from the germline V gene. CDR3 nucleotide sequence: TGTGCCAGCAGCTTTGATCGACAGAACTATGGCTACACCTTC. This sequence encodes CASSFDRQNYGYTF.

The chain couples TRBV28 to TRBJ2-2, with no clear D. CDR3 size: 12 residues. V lost 5 bases to trimming and J lost 6 bases, with 7 bases between them. CDR1 is MDHEN and CDR2 is SYDVKM in the germline V gene. CDR3 nucleotides: TGTGCCAGCAGTCTAGTAGCCGGGGAGCTGTTTTTT. Encoded protein: CASSLVAGELFF.

CDR3 sequence reads: CASSVGRVGTGNTIYF. The CDR3 DNA is TGTGCCAGCAGCGTAGGAAGGGTGGGCACTGGAAACACCATATATTTT. The chain carries TRBV9 and TRBJ1-3; no firm D call. Trimming cost V 0 bases and J 2 bases, with 12 bases left between them. In germline, CDR1 is SGDLS, CDR2 YYNGEE. The CDR3 loop spans 16 amino acids.

The gene calls are TRBV5-4 and TRBJ2-7; 11 bases are shared with TRBD2. Germline trimming cut 0 bases from V and 6 bases from J; bases unmatched to any gene: 5. Germline V gene data show CDR1 as SGHNT and CDR2 as YYREEE (reference sequence). This CDR3 is built from 15 residues. Here the CDR3 DNA reads TGTGCCAGCAGCTTGGGTAGCGGGGGGGCAGGCGAGCAGTACTTC. Translation gives CASSLGSGGAGEQYF.

This clone was seen more than once but under ten times. This chain links TRBV11-2 with TRBJ1-2; a weak D match, TRBD1 (6 bases). Trimming removed 8 bases from V and 6 bases from J, with 19 bases in between. Germline assignment: CDR1 SGHAT and CDR2 FQNNGV. The CDR3 covers 14 residues. CDR3 DNA sequence: TGTGCCAGCCGCAGTATAGGGGGGGCGAATGGCTACACCTTC. This codes for CASRSIGGANGYTF.

The gene calls are TRBV2 and TRBJ2-5; D not certain. Germline CDR1 and CDR2: SNHLY and FYNNEI. V lost 3 bases, J lost 3 bases, and 14 bases lay in between. The CDR3 consists of 15 residues. CDR3 in DNA: TGTGCCAGCAGTGAGAACCCGGCATCAAAAGAGACCCAGTACTTC. It yields the protein CASSENPASKETQYF.

This rearrangement joins TRBV18 to TRBJ2-7; TRBD1 matches 8 bases. V dropped 3 bases and J dropped 7; count of bases not matched to a gene: 5. The germline V gene encodes CDR1 KGHSH and CDR2 LQKENI. The length of the CDR3 is 13 residues. The CDR3 spells CASSPGTGREQYF. CDR3 DNA: TGTGCCAGCTCACCGGGGACAGGTCGGGAGCAGTACTTC.

This sequence joins TRBV5-1 and TRBJ2-1; 9 nucleotides align to TRBD1. J lost 7 bases, V lost 4 bases, and 6 bases had no gene match. The germline V gene has CDR1 SGHRS and CDR2 YFSETQ. The CDR3 extends over 14 amino acids. CDR3 residues: CASSPDRGRNEQFF. For the CDR3, the DNA is TGCGCCAGCAGCCCGGACAGGGGTCGGAATGAGCAGTTCTTC. The full variable domain, completed using reference TRBV5-1 and TRBJ2-1, is KAGVTQTPRYLIKTRGQQVTLSCSPISGHRSVSWYQQTPGQGLQFLFEYFSETQRNKGNFPGRFSGRQFSNSRSEMNVSTLELGDSALYLCASSPDRGRNEQFFGPGTRLTVL.